Below, 3 T cell receptor beta chains from the same sample are listed, as sequenced in a study of blood T cell repertoires in COVID-19. Sequencing was performed with immunoSEQ multiplex PCR; in TCRdb, only in-frame clones are kept and a portion is missing. This sample has roughly 340,000 clones; 75% to 90% occur once, and the top ten carry around 6%. Sequencing was performed on peripheral blood. These TCRs come from a woman aged 45-65 years with COVID-19, enrolled during active disease.

The V and J genes are TRBV19 and TRBJ2-1; tentatively, D is TRBD2 (6 bases). CDR1 is LNHDA, CDR2 SQIVND, per germline (reference sequence). CDR3 length equals 14 residues. Trimming pared 10 bases from V and 0 bases from J, leaving 13 bases between. The chain's CDR3 is CATNRGSSYNEQFF. In DNA form, the CDR3 reads TGTGCCACAAATCGGGGGAGCTCCTACAATGAGCAGTTCTTC.

The rearrangement links TRBV7-2 to TRBJ2-1; perhaps TRBD2 as D (6 bases). Germline V gives CDR1 SGHTA, CDR2 FQGNSA. Trimming took off 1 base at V and 9 bases at J, with 16 bases between the two ends. The CDR3 consists of 15 residues. The CDR3 DNA sequence: TGTGCCAGCAGCTTAGAGGTGACGGGGCGGGGTGAGCAGTTCTTC. Translation: CASSLEVTGRGEQFF.

The V call is TRBV12-3 or TRBV12-4, the J call TRBJ1-1; D gene unclear. V lost 6 bases and J 3 bases, leaving 8 bases between the germline ends. The length of the CDR3 is 12 residues. CDR3 DNA sequence: TGTGCCAGCAGACCACAGTACACTGAAGCTTTCTTT. Amino acid sequence: CASRPQYTEAFF.